This T cell receptor beta chain was sequenced during a study of blood T cells in healthy people across ages. Next came a second PCR, run for about 6 to 11 cycles, which used a sample-barcoded 5' primer along with a J-beta primer mix. MiXCR, run by TCRdb on the 5' RACE reads, gives a single entry per CDR3 protein. Among 750,000 to 950,000 distinct CDR3 sequences listed, roughly 25% were seen once. In this sample, this clonotype turned up a few times. The CDR3 length is 16 residues. In germline, CDR1 is ENHRY, CDR2 SYGVKD. The germline V and J ends were trimmed by 8 bases and 0 bases, with 16 bases remaining between them. This sample also appeared in a second study, on T cells of mothers and their children. Turning to that study: Samples were provided by three healthy Caucasian mothers and their six children.

This TCR was recovered from a boy aged 5 to 17 in good health. Sequencing input: blood. The V and J genes are TRBV10-3 and TRBJ1-4; D is possibly TRBD1 (5 bases). The CDR3 nucleotides read TGTGCCATCGGATCCGGGACGGCTGCAACTAATGAAAAACTGTTTTTT. It encodes CAIGSGTAATNEKLFF.